This TCR beta chain was observed in a study of cytotoxic CD8 clonotypes in ibrutinib-treated CLL. A word on this clone: Its target is unknown.

This table comes from immunoSEQ multiplex PCR, and its TCRdb copy is limited to in-frame clones, with some not included. The table lists approximately 22,000 clones, approximately 69% of them singletons. Study-wide points: Under treatment, the uncommon public clonotypes either contracted or remained stable.

CDR1 is MNHNS, CDR2 SASEGT, per germline. Deletions cut 8 bases from V and 2 bases from J, with 13 bases between. The CDR3 is 13 residues long. This chain connects TRBV6-1 to TRBJ2-7; D uncertain. The source is a human donor with chronic lymphocytic leukemia. Specimen: PBMCs, collected before ibrutinib treatment. CDR3 sequence reads: CASCQVQTYEQYF. The CDR3 nucleotides are TGTGCCAGCTGTCAGGTACAAACCTACGAGCAGTACTTC.